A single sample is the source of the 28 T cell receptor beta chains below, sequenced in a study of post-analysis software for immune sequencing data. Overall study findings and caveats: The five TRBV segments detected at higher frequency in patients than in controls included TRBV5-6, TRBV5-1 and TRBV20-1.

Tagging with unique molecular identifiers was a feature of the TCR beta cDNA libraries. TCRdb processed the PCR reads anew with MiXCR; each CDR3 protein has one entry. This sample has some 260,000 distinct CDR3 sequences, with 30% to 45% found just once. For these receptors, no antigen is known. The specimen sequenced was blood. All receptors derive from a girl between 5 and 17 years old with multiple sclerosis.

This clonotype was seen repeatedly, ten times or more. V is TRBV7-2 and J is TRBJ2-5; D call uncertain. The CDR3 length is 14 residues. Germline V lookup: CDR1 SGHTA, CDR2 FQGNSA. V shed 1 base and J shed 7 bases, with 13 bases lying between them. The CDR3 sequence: CASSLGQALRTQYF. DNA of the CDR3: TGTGCCAGCAGCTTAGGGCAGGCGCTGAGGACCCAGTACTTC.

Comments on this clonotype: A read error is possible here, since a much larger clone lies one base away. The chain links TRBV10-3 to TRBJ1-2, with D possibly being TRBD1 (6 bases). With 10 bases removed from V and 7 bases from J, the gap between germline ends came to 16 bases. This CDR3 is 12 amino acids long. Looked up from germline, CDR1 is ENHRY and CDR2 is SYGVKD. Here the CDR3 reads CATKGGLSGYTF. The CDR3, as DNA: TGTGCCACCAAAGGGGGGTTAAGTGGCTACACCTTC.

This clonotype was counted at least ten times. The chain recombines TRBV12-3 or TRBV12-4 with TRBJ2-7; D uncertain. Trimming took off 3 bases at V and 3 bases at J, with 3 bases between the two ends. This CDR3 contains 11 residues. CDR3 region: CASSFGYEQYF. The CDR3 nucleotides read TGTGCCAGCAGTTTCGGCTACGAGCAGTACTTC.

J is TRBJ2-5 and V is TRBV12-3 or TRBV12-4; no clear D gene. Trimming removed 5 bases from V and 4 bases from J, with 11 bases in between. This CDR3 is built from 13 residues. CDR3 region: CASSPGPGETQYF. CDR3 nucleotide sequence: TGTGCCAGCAGTCCCGGTCCGGGAGAGACCCAGTACTTC.

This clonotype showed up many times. In nucleotides, the CDR3 is TGTGCCAGCAGCGCCCGGGGGGGACTACTCTATGGCTACACCTTC. Translating it yields CASSARGGLLYGYTF. The J gene is TRBJ1-2, the V gene TRBV7-9, with D possibly TRBD1 on 5 matching bases. Germline assignment: CDR1 SEHNR and CDR2 FQNEAQ (reference sequence). The CDR3 is 15 amino acids. Trimming pared 5 bases from V and 4 bases from J, leaving 17 bases between.

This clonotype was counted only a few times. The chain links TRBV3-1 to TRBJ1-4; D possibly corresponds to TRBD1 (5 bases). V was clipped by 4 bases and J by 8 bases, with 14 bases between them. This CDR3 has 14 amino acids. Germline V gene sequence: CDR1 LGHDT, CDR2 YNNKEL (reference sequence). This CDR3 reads CASSRNGGLEKLFF. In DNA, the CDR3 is TGTGCCAGCAGCCGTAACGGGGGGTTAGAAAAACTGTTTTTT. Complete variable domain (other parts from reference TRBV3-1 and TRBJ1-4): DTAVSQTPKYLVTQMGNDKSIKCEQNLGHDTMYWYKQDSKKFLKIMFSYNNKELIINETVPNRFSPKSPDKAHLNLHINSLELGDSAVYFCASSRNGGLEKLFFGSGTQLSVL.

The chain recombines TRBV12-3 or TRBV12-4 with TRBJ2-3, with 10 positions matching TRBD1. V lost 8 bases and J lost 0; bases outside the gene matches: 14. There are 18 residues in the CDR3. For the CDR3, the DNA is TGTGCCAGCTTCGACAGGGGGCGCAAATTTATTAGCACAGATACGCAGTATTTT. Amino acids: CASFDRGRKFISTDTQYF.

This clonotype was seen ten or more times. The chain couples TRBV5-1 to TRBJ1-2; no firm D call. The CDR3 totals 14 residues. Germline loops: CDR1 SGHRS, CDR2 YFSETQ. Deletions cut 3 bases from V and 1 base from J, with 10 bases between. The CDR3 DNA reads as TGCGCCAGCAGCTCCTTGGGGAGTAACTATGGCTACACCTTC. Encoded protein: CASSSLGSNYGYTF. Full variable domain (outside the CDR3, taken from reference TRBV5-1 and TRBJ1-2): KAGVTQTPRYLIKTRGQQVTLSCSPISGHRSVSWYQQTPGQGLQFLFEYFSETQRNKGNFPGRFSGRQFSNSRSEMNVSTLELGDSALYLCASSSLGSNYGYTFGSGTRLTVV.

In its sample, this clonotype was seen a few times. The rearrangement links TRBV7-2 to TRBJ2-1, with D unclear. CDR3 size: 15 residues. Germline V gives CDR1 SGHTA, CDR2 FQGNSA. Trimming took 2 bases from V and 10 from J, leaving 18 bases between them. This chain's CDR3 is CASSLSLGLTYEQFF. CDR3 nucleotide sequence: TGTGCCAGCAGCTTATCTTTAGGTCTGACCTACGAGCAGTTCTTC.

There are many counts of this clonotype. CDR3 protein: CSVEGKVGTSVGYNEQFF. The CDR3 DNA reads TGCAGCGTTGAGGGAAAGGTTGGGACGTCCGTGGGTTACAATGAGCAGTTCTTC. The J gene is TRBJ2-1, the V gene TRBV29-1; D assignment may be TRBD1 or TRBD2 (5 bases each). The CDR3 is 18 residues long. With 3 bases removed from V and 4 bases from J, the gap between germline ends came to 25 bases. The germline V gene has CDR1 SQVTM and CDR2 ANQGSEA.

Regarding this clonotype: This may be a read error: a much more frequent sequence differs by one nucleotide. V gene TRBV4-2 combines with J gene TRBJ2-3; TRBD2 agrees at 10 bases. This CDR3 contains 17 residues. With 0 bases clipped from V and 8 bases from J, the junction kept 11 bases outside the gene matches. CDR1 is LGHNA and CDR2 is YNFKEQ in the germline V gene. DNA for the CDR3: TGTGCCAGCAGCCAAGATGGAGTAGCGGGGGGACGGAGTACGCAGTATTTT. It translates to CASSQDGVAGGRSTQYF.

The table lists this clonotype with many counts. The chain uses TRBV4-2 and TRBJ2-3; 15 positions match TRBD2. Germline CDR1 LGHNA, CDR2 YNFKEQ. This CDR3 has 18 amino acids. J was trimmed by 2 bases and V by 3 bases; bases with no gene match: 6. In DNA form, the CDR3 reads TGTGCCAGCAGCCAGGCCGGGACTAGCGGGGGGTACACAGATACGCAGTATTTT. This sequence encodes CASSQAGTSGGYTDTQYF.

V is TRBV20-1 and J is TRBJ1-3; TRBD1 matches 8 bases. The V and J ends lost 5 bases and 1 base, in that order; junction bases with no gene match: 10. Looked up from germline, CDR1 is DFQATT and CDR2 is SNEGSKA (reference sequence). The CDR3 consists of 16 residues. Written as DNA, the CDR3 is TGCAGTGCTGGGAGTGATACAGGGGGGTCTGGAAACACCATATATTTT. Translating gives CSAGSDTGGSGNTIYF.

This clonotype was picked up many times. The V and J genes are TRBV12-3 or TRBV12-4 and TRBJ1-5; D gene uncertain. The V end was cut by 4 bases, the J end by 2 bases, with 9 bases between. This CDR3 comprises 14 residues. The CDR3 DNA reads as TGTGCCAGCAGTTCTTTTGGACGCAATCAGCCCCAGCATTTT. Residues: CASSSFGRNQPQHF.

CDR3 protein: CASSPWDRPYEQYF. The CDR3 region has the DNA TGTGCCAGCAGTCCTTGGGACCGACCCTACGAGCAGTACTTC. The rearrangement links TRBV6-1 to TRBJ2-7, with D perhaps matching TRBD1 or TRBD2 (5 bases each). CDR3 length: 14 amino acids. Germline loops: CDR1 MNHNS, CDR2 SASEGT. Trimming left V 5 bases short and J 2 bases short, with 13 bases between.

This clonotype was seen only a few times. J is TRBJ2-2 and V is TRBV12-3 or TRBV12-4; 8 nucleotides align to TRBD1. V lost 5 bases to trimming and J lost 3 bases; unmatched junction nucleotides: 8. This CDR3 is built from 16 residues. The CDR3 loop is CASSGRGRGDTGELFF. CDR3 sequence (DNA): TGTGCCAGCAGTGGCAGGGGGCGTGGTGACACCGGGGAGCTGTTTTTT.

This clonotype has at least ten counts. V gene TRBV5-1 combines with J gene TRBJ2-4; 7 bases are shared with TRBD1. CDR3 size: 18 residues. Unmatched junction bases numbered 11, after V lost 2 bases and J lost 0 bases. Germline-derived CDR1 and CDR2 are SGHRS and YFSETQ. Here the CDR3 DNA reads TGCGCCAGCAGCTTTTTTACGGGACAGACCTTAGCCAAAAACATTCAGTACTTC. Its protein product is CASSFFTGQTLAKNIQYF.

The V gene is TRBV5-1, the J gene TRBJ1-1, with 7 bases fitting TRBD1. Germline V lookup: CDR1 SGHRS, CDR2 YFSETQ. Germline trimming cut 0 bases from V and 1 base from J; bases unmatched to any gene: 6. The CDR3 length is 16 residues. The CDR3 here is CASSLVGRTGNTEAFF. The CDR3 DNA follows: TGCGCCAGCAGCTTGGTGGGCCGGACAGGGAACACTGAAGCTTTCTTT.

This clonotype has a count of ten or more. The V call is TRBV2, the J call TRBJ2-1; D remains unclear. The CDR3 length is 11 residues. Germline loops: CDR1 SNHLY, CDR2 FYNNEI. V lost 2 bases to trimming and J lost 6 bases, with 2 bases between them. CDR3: CASSEPNEQFF. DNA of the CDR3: TGTGCCAGCAGTGAACCCAATGAGCAGTTCTTC.

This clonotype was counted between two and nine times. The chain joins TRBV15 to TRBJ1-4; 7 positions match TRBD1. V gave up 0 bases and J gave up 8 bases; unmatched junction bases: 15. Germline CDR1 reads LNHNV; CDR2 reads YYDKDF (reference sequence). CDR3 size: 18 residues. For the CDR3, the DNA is TGTGCCACCAGCAGAGACACTGCAACAGGGGTGACTCGGGAAAAACTGTTTTTT. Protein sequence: CATSRDTATGVTREKLFF.

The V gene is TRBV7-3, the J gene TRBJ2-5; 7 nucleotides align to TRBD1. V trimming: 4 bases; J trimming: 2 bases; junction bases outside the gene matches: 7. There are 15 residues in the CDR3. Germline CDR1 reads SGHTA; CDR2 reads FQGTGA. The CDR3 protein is CASSCPGQVQETQYF. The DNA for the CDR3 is TGTGCCAGCAGCTGCCCCGGACAGGTTCAAGAGACCCAGTACTTC.

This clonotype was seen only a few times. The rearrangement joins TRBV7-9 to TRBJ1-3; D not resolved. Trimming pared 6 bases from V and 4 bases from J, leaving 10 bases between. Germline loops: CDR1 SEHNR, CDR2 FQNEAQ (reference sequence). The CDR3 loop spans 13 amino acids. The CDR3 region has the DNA TGTGCCAGCAGTCAAGGGTCCGGAAACACCATATATTTT. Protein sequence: CASSQGSGNTIYF.

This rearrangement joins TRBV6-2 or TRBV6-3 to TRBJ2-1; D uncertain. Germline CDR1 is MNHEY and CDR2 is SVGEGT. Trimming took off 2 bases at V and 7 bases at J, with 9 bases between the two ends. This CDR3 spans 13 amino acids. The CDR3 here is CASSYGVTNEQFF. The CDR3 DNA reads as TGTGCCAGCAGTTACGGGGTAACTAATGAGCAGTTCTTC.

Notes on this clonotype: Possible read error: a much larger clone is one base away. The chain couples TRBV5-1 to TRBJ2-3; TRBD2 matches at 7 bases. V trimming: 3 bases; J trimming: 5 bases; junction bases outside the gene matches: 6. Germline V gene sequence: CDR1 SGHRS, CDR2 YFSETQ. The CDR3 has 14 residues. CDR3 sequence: CASSWETGGDTQYF. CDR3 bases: TGCGCCAGCAGCTGGGAGACGGGGGGAGATACGCAGTATTTT. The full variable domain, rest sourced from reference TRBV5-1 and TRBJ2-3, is KAGVTQTPRYLIKTRGQQVTLSCSPISGHRSVSWYQQTPGQGLQFLFEYFSETQRNKGNFPGRFSGRQFSNSRSEMNVSTLELGDSALYLCASSWETGGDTQYFGPGTRLTVL.

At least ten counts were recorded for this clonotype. The CDR3 loop is CATSETGGNQPQHF. As DNA, the CDR3 is TGTGCCACCAGTGAGACAGGGGGCAATCAGCCCCAGCATTTT. This chain connects TRBV24-1 to TRBJ1-5, with TRBD1 matching 8 bases. Looked up from germline, CDR1 is KGHDR and CDR2 is SFDVKD. V dropped 4 bases and J dropped 2; count of bases not matched to a gene: 0. The CDR3 totals 14 residues.

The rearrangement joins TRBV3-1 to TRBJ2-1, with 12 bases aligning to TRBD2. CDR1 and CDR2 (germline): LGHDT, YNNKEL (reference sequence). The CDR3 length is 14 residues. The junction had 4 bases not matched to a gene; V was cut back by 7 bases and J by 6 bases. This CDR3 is CASNLAGGPNEQFF. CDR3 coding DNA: TGTGCCAGCAACCTAGCGGGGGGGCCCAATGAGCAGTTCTTC.

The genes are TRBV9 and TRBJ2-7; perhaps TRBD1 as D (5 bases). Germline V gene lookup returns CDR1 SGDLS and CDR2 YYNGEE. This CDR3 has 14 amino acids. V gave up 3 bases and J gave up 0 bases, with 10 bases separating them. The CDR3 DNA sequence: TGTGCCAGCAGCGGCGGACACAACTCCTACGAGCAGTACTTC. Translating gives CASSGGHNSYEQYF.

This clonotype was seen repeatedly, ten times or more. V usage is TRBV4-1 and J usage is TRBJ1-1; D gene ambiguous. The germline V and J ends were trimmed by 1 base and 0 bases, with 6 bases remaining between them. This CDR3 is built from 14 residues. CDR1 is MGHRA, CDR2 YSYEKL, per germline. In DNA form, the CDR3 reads TGCGCCAGCAGCCAAGGTGAGGTGAACACTGAAGCTTTCTTT. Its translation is CASSQGEVNTEAFF.